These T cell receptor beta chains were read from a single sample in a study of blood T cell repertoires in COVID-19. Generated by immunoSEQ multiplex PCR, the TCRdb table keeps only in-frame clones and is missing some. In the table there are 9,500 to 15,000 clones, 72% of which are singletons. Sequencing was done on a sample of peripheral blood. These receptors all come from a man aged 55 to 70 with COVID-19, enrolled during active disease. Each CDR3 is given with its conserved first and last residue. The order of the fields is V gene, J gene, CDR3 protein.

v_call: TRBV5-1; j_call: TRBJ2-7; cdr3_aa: CASSWTGEEQYF
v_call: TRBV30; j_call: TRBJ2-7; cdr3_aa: CAWSVGEDRGGYEQYF
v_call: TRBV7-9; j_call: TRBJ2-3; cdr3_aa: CASSPRLAGPSDTQYF
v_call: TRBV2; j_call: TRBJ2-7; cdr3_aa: CASSQGVTKTYEQYF
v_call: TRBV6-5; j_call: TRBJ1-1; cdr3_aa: CASKGGQYRVTEAFF
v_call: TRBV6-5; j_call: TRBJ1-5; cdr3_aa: CASRPNRGSNQPQHF
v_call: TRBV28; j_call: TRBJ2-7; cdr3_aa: CASSLMGQGIDEQYF
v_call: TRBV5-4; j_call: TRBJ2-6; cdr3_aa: CASSLGVGSGANVLTF
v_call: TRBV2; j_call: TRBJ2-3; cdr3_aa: CASSLAGGDTDTQYF
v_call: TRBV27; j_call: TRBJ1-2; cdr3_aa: CASSPIGTGTDGYTF
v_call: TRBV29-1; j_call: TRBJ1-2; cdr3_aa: CSVATGGPSYGYTF
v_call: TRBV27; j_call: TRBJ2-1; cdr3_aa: CASRQGSVEPSYNEQFF
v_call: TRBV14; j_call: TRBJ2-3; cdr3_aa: CASSQENGRGRADTQYF
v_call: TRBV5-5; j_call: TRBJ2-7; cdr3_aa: CASSLPGNPYEQYF
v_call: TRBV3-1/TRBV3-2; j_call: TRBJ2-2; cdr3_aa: CASSLSPVGELFF
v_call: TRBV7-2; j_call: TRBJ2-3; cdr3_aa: CASSLVGGDVGDTQYF
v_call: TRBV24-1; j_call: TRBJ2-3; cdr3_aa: CATSDRDTIPGRDTQYF
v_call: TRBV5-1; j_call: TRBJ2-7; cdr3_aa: CASSLGQFVYEQYF
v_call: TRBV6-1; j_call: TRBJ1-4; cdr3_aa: CASSEATGAATNEKLFF
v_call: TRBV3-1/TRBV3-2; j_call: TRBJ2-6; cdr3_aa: CASSLRSSGANVLTF
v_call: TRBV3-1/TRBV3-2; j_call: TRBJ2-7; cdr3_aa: CASSQVSSGGYEQYF
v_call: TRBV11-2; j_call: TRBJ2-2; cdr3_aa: CASSPGLAGNTGELFF
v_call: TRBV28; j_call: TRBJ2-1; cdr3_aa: CASSPSGGFYNEQFF
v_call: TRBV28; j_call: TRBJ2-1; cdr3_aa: CASSPGLAENEQFF
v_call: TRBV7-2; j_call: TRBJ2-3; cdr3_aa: CASSLTSGTSTDTQYF
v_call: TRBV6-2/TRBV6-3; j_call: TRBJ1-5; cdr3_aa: CASSYFLRTGESNQPQHF
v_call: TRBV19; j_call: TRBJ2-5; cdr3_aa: CASSIRTVKYQETQYF
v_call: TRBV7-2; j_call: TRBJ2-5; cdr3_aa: CASSLGDRTGRASDETQYF
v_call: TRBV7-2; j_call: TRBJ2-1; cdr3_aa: CASRNGLAGVYNEQFF
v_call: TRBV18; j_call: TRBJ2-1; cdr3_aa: CASSPERGGDEQFF
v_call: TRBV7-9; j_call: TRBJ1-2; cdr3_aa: CASSLAAVLNYGYTF
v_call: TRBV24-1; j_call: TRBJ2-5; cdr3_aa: CATSDVGGLQETQYF